The following is a T cell receptor beta chain sequence with its context. The sample comes from a study of CD8 T cells in Susac syndrome. Reverse transcription used roughly 0.45 to 1 ug RNA and random hexamers. TCRdb processed the immunoSEQ multiplex PCR reads anew with MiXCR; each CDR3 protein has one entry. This sample has a few hundred thousand distinct CDR3 sequences; 92% occur once, and the top ten carry around 0.07%. Stable or active relapsing-remitting multiple sclerosis, untreated and meeting revised McDonald criteria, defined the controls. This TCR derives from a human donor with multiple sclerosis. The material sequenced was CD4+ T cells from PBMCs.

The CDR3 spells CASQTTGGRETQYF. The DNA of the CDR3 is TGCGCCAGCCAGACGACAGGGGGCCGGGAGACCCAGTACTTC. The chain carries TRBV5-1 and TRBJ2-5; TRBD1 matches at 10 bases. J lost 5 bases, V lost 7 bases, and 8 bases had no gene match. Germline V lookup: CDR1 SGHRS, CDR2 YFSETQ. The CDR3 totals 14 residues. The entire variable domain, with the rest obtained from reference TRBV5-1 and TRBJ2-5, is as follows: KAGVTQTPRYLIKTRGQQVTLSCSPISGHRSVSWYQQTPGQGLQFLFEYFSETQRNKGNFPGRFSGRQFSNSRSEMNVSTLELGDSALYLCASQTTGGRETQYFGPGTRLLVL.